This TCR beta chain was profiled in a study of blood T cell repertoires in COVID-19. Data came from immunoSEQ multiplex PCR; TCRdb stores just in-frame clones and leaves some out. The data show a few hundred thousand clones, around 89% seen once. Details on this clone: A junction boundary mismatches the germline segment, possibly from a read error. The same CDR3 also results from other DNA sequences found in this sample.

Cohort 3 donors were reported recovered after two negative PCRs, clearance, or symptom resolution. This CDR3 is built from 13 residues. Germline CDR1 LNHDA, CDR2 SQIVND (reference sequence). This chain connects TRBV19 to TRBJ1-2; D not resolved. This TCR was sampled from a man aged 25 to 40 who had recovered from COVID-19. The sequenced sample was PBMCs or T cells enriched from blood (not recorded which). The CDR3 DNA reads TGTGCCAGTAGTATGCTCCCCTACCGTAGCTATACCTTC. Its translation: CASSMLPYRSYTF.